The 7 T cell receptor beta chains listed next were all sequenced from one sample in a study of blood T cells in healthy people across ages. Together with a sample-barcoded 5' primer, a J-beta primer mix was included in a second PCR lasting about 7 to 11 cycles. TCRdb used MiXCR to reprocess the 5' RACE reads, holding one entry per CDR3 protein. The data hold 800,000 or so distinct CDR3 sequences, with 25% observed a single time. These data were also filed under a second study, of T cells of mothers and their children.

The material sequenced was blood. These receptors all stem from a boy between 10 and 17 years old in good health.

There are a few counts of this clonotype. The J gene is TRBJ2-7, the V gene TRBV2; perhaps TRBD2 as D (5 bases). The CDR3 is made up of 12 amino acids. Germline values: CDR1 SNHLY, CDR2 FYNNEI. V was pared by 3 bases and J by 4 bases, with 7 bases between. The chain's CDR3 is CASSDSGYEQYF. In DNA form, the CDR3 reads TGTGCCAGCAGTGATTCGGGGTACGAGCAGTACTTC.

This clonotype was detected a few times. The chain uses TRBV29-1 and TRBJ1-1; D possibly corresponds to TRBD1 (5 bases). V shed 0 bases and J shed 5 bases, with 13 bases lying between them. This CDR3 spans 14 amino acids. CDR1 is SQVTM and CDR2 is ANQGSEA in the germline V gene. CDR3 in DNA: TGCAGCGTTGAAGATCCTCCAGGGCGGACTGAAGCTTTCTTT. Translation gives CSVEDPPGRTEAFF.

In this sample, this clonotype turned up a few times. This sequence joins TRBV18 and TRBJ1-1; 8 positions agree with TRBD1. The junction had 9 bases not matched to a gene; V was cut back by 6 bases and J by 6 bases. The CDR3 covers 14 residues. Germline lookup yields CDR1 KGHSH and CDR2 LQKENI. The CDR3 reads CASSAQGAIAEAFF. CDR3 sequence (DNA): TGTGCCAGCTCGGCCCAGGGGGCGATCGCTGAAGCTTTCTTT.

This clonotype was observed a few times. The V gene is TRBV7-2, the J gene TRBJ2-7; D call uncertain. The CDR3 is made up of 15 amino acids. V was cut by 3 bases and J by 5 bases, with 17 bases left in between. Per the germline V gene, CDR1 is SGHTA and CDR2 is FQGNSA. CDR3 residues: CASSLDRFGLDEQYF. Written as DNA, the CDR3 is TGTGCCAGCAGCTTGGACCGGTTTGGCTTGGACGAGCAGTACTTC.

V is TRBV12-3 or TRBV12-4 and J is TRBJ2-3; the D gene is possibly TRBD2 (6 bases). V dropped 6 bases and J dropped 0 bases, with 13 bases sitting between them. The length of the CDR3 is 15 residues. The CDR3 here is CASSPGDHSTDTQYF. As DNA, the CDR3 is TGTGCCAGCAGCCCGGGAGACCATAGCACAGATACGCAGTATTTT.

The V gene is TRBV20-1, the J gene TRBJ2-5, with D perhaps matching TRBD1 or TRBD2 (5 bases each). The V gene lost 3 bases and the J gene lost 1 base, with 12 bases spanning the gap. The CDR3 length is 14 residues. Germline V gene sequence: CDR1 DFQATT, CDR2 SNEGSKA (reference sequence). CDR3 residues: CSARIGESQETQYF. DNA of the CDR3: TGCAGTGCTAGGATAGGGGAGTCCCAAGAGACCCAGTACTTC.

The chain joins TRBV6-5 to TRBJ2-7; TRBD1 agrees at 7 bases. The J call may be faulty, since TRBJ2-1 better matches the DNA end. Germline V gene data show CDR1 as MNHEY and CDR2 as SVGAGI. This CDR3 has 12 residues. This CDR3 is CASRETGNEQFF. The CDR3 DNA sequence: TGTGCCAGCAGGGAGACAGGGAACGAGCAGTTCTTC.